This T cell receptor beta chain derives from a study of T cell clones after liver transplantation. Study results and caveats: Compared with third party-reactive sequences, donor-reactive ones declined more, independent of withdrawal success.

Generated by immunoSEQ multiplex PCR, the TCRdb table keeps only in-frame clones and is missing some. The table shows roughly 120,000 clones, with 90% occurring only once. This clone was picked up a small number of times. The antigen is undetermined. V was clipped by 7 bases and J by 3 bases; unmatched bases: 8. The CDR3 consists of 15 residues. The germline V gene has CDR1 LNHDA and CDR2 SQIVND (reference sequence). This specimen was CD4+ T cells from blood, taken 12 months after liver transplant. The clonotype was recovered from a human patient who received a liver transplant. The T cells may partly be graft donor cells. The chain uses TRBV19 and TRBJ1-5; 8 bases are shared with TRBD1. DNA for the CDR3: TGTGCCAGTAAACGATCACAGGGGGACAATCAGCCCCAGCATTTT. This gives the protein CASKRSQGDNQPQHF.